The next 24 T cell receptor beta chains were all read from a single sample in a study of blood T cells in healthy people across ages. Using a J-beta primer mix together with a sample-barcoded 5' primer, a second PCR was run for roughly 7 to 11 cycles. In TCRdb, the 5' RACE reads were re-called with MiXCR into one record per CDR3 protein. Of approximately 790,000 distinct CDR3 sequences listed, approximately 59% were seen once; the top ten hold about a quarter. Sequencing used blood. The receptors come from a man aged 25-45 years in good health.

This clonotype occurred once. This sequence joins TRBV18 and TRBJ2-7, with 8 bases aligning to TRBD1. The junction had 15 bases not matched to a gene; V was cut back by 4 bases and J by 7 bases. The CDR3 loop spans 16 amino acids. Germline V gene sequence: CDR1 KGHSH, CDR2 LQKENI. CDR3 bases: TGTGCCAGCTCACGAGGCCAGGGGGCTTCCTACAATGAGCAGTACTTC. As protein: CASSRGQGASYNEQYF. Full variable domain (missing parts from reference TRBV18 and TRBJ2-7): NAGVMQNPRHLVRRRGQEARLRCSPMKGHSHVYWYRQLPEEGLKFMVYLQKENIIDESGMPKERFSAEFPKEGPSILRIQQVVRGDSAAYFCASSRGQGASYNEQYFGPGTRLTVT.

V gene TRBV5-1 combines with J gene TRBJ2-1, with TRBD2 as a possible D gene (6 bases). The V end lost 3 bases, the J end lost 9 bases, and 10 bases lay between the germline ends. CDR3 length equals 12 residues. The V gene's germline CDR1 is SGHRS and CDR2 YFSETQ. CDR3 amino acids: CASSSQGGEQFF. The CDR3 nucleotides are TGCGCCAGCAGCTCGCAGGGAGGTGAGCAGTTCTTC.

This chain links TRBV5-6 with TRBJ2-7, with D unresolved. The germline CDR1 and CDR2 sequences are SGHDT and YYEEEE. Trimming took off 0 bases at V and 0 bases at J, with 10 bases between the two ends. The CDR3 contains 15 residues. The DNA for the CDR3 is TGTGCCAGCAGCTTGGGGCAGGTTTACTCCTACGAGCAGTACTTC. Amino acids: CASSLGQVYSYEQYF.

This chain uses TRBV20-1 with TRBJ2-3; unclear D gene. CDR1 is DFQATT, CDR2 SNEGSKA, per germline (reference sequence). The germline V and J ends were trimmed by 6 bases and 2 bases, with 18 bases remaining between them. There are 15 residues in the CDR3. CDR3 coding DNA: TGCAGTGCGACTCAACCGTCAGGTGTCACAGATACGCAGTATTTT. This codes for CSATQPSGVTDTQYF.

This chain connects TRBV29-1 to TRBJ1-2; 9 nucleotides line up with TRBD1. V lost 2 bases, J lost 4 bases, and 5 bases stayed unmatched. The CDR3 runs to 14 residues. CDR1 SQVTM and CDR2 ANQGSEA come from the germline V gene. CDR3 sequence reads: CSVENRGPVYGYTF. CDR3 bases: TGCAGCGTTGAAAACAGGGGGCCGGTCTATGGCTACACCTTC.

The chain links TRBV28 to TRBJ2-4, with D perhaps given as TRBD1 or TRBD2 (5 bases each). The better agreement between TRBJ2-7 and the DNA end casts doubt on the J call. The CDR3 has 14 residues. Per the germline V gene, CDR1 is MDHEN and CDR2 is SYDVKM. DNA of the CDR3: TGTGCCAGCAGTCCGAGGGACGAAAACTACGAGCAGTACTTC. It encodes CASSPRDENYEQYF.

As concerns this clonotype: At one of its ends the junction is not consistent with the germline gene, which may arise from a read error. The genes are TRBV10-3 and TRBJ2-5; D might be TRBD2 (5 bases). The DNA end favors TRBJ2-7, so the J call may be wrong. Germline V gene sequence: CDR1 ENHRY, CDR2 SYGVKD. CDR3 length: 16 amino acids. CDR3 in amino acids: CAISERARGESCEQYF. In nucleotides, the CDR3 is TGTGCCATCAGTGAGAGAGCCCGGGGTGAGTCCTGCGAGCAGTACTTC.

The J gene is TRBJ2-5, the V gene TRBV4-3; D gene ambiguous. V lost 0 bases and J lost 0, with 11 bases in between. The CDR3 contains 16 residues. Germline V gene lookup returns CDR1 LGHNA and CDR2 YSLEER. CDR3 residues: CASSQDAERYQETQYF. The CDR3, as DNA: TGCGCCAGCAGCCAAGATGCAGAAAGGTACCAAGAGACCCAGTACTTC.

The chain has TRBV10-3 and TRBJ1-2; TRBD1 is a possible D gene (6 bases). Trimming stripped 6 bases from V and 6 bases from J, with 17 bases between. The CDR3 has 14 amino acids. The germline V gene encodes CDR1 ENHRY and CDR2 SYGVKD. The DNA for the CDR3 is TGTGCCATCAGCCCTCAAGGGGGGCAAGATGGCTACACCTTC. Translated, it gives CAISPQGGQDGYTF.

The chain has TRBV20-1 and TRBJ1-2; D gene ambiguous. The CDR3 sequence is 12 residues long. V was clipped by 8 bases and J by 2 bases, with 12 bases between them. Germline CDR1 DFQATT, CDR2 SNEGSKA (reference sequence). This chain's CDR3 is CSYRLPNYGYTF. The CDR3 DNA is TGCAGTTACAGACTACCAAACTATGGCTACACCTTC.

In the case of this clonotype: This may arise from a read error, as a much more abundant clone is one base away. The chain employs TRBV20-1 and TRBJ2-1, with 7 bases identical to TRBD1. The CDR3 has 13 residues. Germline V gene data show CDR1 as DFQATT and CDR2 as SNEGSKA (reference sequence). The CDR3 loop is CRATSTGYKEQFF. CDR3 DNA sequence: TGCAGGGCAACATCGACAGGGTACAAGGAGCAGTTCTTC.

Here the CDR3 reads CASSWVSLGRTQYF. CDR3 in DNA: TGTGCCAGCAGTTGGGTTTCCCTCGGGCGGACCCAGTACTTC. J is TRBJ2-7 and V is TRBV12-3 or TRBV12-4; no definite D call. The tail of the sequence fits TRBJ2-5 better, so the J call may be wrong. The CDR3 extends over 14 amino acids.

The chain combines TRBV9 with TRBJ1-2, with 9 bases lining up with TRBD1. Trimming removed 4 bases from V and 4 bases from J; junction bases left unmatched: 8. Germline V gives CDR1 SGDLS, CDR2 YYNGEE. The CDR3 loop spans 15 amino acids. The CDR3, as DNA: TGTGCCAGCAGCTCCCGGACAGGGGAAGGCTATGGCTACACCTTC. Translated: CASSSRTGEGYGYTF.

The J gene is TRBJ1-1, the V gene TRBV24-1; D uncertain. Trimming stripped 7 bases from V and 3 bases from J, with 11 bases between. Germline CDR1 KGHDR, CDR2 SFDVKD. The CDR3 sequence is 13 residues long. The CDR3 is CATRSRMDTEAFF. CDR3 sequence (DNA): TGTGCCACCAGGTCTAGGATGGACACTGAAGCTTTCTTT.

This clonotype was counted a single time. The chain is built from TRBV24-1 and TRBJ1-4; 7 bases line up with TRBD1. Germline lookup yields CDR1 KGHDR and CDR2 SFDVKD. The CDR3 is made up of 15 amino acids. Trimming removed 2 bases from V and 8 bases from J; junction bases left unmatched: 7. This CDR3 is CATSDSGTVGEKLFF. The CDR3 nucleotides read TGTGCCACCAGTGATTCCGGGACAGTGGGGGAAAAACTGTTTTTT.

This clonotype was seen a handful of times. The CDR3 spells CASSLDRGSQPQHF. CDR3 nucleotides: TGTGCCAGCAGCCTGGACAGGGGAAGCCAGCCCCAGCATTTT. The rearrangement links TRBV11-2 to TRBJ1-5; the match to TRBD1 covers 9 bases. This CDR3 has 14 residues. The germline gives CDR1 SGHAT, CDR2 FQNNGV. V lost 5 bases, J lost 7 bases, and 6 bases stayed unmatched.

This rearrangement joins TRBV24-1 to TRBJ2-1, with a tentative D call TRBD2 (7 bases). V was clipped by 4 bases and J by 2 bases, with 20 bases between them. The CDR3 contains 18 residues. Germline lookup yields CDR1 KGHDR and CDR2 SFDVKD. The CDR3: CATSEVGGASGTYNEQFF. The CDR3 DNA reads as TGTGCCACCAGTGAGGTGGGGGGGGCCAGCGGAACCTACAATGAGCAGTTCTTC.

The genes are TRBV7-9 and TRBJ2-7, with D perhaps TRBD2 (5 bases). Trimming stripped 5 bases from V and 6 bases from J, with 11 bases between. Germline-derived CDR1 and CDR2 are SEHNR and FQNEAQ (reference sequence). This CDR3 contains 12 residues. CDR3 DNA sequence: TGTGCCAGCAGCGCCTCGGGGAGCGAGCAGTACTTC. Its translation is CASSASGSEQYF.

V and J are TRBV7-7 and TRBJ2-1; TRBD1 might be the D (7 bases). V dropped 5 bases and J dropped 8 bases, with 16 bases sitting between them. CDR1 is SSHAT and CDR2 is FNYEAQ in the germline V gene (reference sequence). This CDR3 comprises 14 residues. The CDR3 nucleotides read TGTGCCAGCAGCACGACTAGAGGGGGCGATGAGCAGTTCTTC. It encodes CASSTTRGGDEQFF.

This chain's CDR3 is CSANTRGTQYF. The CDR3 bases are TGCAGTGCCAATACCCGGGGTACGCAGTATTTT. This chain uses TRBV20-1 with TRBJ2-3; weak D call: TRBD2 (5 bases). The CDR3 spans 11 residues. V was clipped by 6 bases and J by 8 bases, with 12 bases between them. The germline V gene encodes CDR1 DFQATT and CDR2 SNEGSKA (reference sequence).

The genes are TRBV6-2 or TRBV6-3 and TRBJ1-4; D unclear. This CDR3 has 14 residues. CDR1 is MNHEY and CDR2 is SVGEGT in the germline V gene. V lost 8 bases and J lost 6, with 16 bases in between. CDR3 in DNA: TGTGCCAGCGGCTACCGGGTTTTGGATGAAAAACTGTTTTTT. It codes for CASGYRVLDEKLFF.

This clonotype occurred once. For the CDR3, the DNA is TGTGCCAGCAGGTCCGGCGGGGGCCGGGAGACCCAGTACTTC. Residues: CASRSGGGRETQYF. The chain joins TRBV11-1 to TRBJ2-5; possible D gene TRBD2, 7 bases. From germline, CDR1 is SGHAT and CDR2 FQDESV (reference sequence). The CDR3 is made up of 14 amino acids. Trimming took 6 bases from V and 5 from J, leaving 16 bases between them.

The gene calls are TRBV5-1 and TRBJ2-7; 12 positions match TRBD2. This CDR3 has 15 amino acids. The germline CDR1 and CDR2 sequences are SGHRS and YFSETQ. The V and J ends lost 4 bases and 2 bases, in that order; junction bases with no gene match: 4. CDR3 sequence: CASSTTSGGTYEQYF. Written as DNA, the CDR3 is TGCGCCAGCAGCACAACTAGCGGGGGGACCTACGAGCAGTACTTC.

In its sample, this clonotype was seen once. The J gene is TRBJ2-7, the V gene TRBV6-2 or TRBV6-3; D might be TRBD1 or TRBD2, each matching 6 bases. The CDR3 is 15 residues long. Per the germline V gene, CDR1 is MNHEY and CDR2 is SVGEGT. Between the trimmed V and J ends, which lost 2 bases and 4 bases, there was a span of 15 bases. CDR3 protein: CASSYPHGGTYEQYF. The CDR3 bases are TGTGCCAGCAGTTACCCTCACGGGGGCACATACGAGCAGTACTTC.